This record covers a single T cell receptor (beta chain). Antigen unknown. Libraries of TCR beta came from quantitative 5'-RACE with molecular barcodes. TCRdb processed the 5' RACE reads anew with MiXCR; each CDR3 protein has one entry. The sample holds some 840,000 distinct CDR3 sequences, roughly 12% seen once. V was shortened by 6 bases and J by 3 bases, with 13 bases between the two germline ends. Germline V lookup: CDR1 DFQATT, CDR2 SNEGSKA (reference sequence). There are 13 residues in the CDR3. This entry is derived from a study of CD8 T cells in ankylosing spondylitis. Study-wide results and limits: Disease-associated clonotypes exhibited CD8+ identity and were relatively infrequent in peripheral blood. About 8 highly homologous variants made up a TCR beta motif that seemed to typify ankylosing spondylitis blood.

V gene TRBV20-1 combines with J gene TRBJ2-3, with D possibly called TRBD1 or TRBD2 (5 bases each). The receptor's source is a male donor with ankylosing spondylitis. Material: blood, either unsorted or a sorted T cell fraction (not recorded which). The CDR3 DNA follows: TGCAGTGCCGTCGCAGGGACGACAGATACGCAGTATTTT. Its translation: CSAVAGTTDTQYF.